The clone carrying this T cell receptor beta chain showed up just once. The record originates from a study of blood T cell repertoires in COVID-19. Original processing notes: Reference gene primers were amplified, and this amplification served to estimate nucleated cell counts. Profiling relied on immunoSEQ multiplex PCR, and the TCRdb table lists in-frame clones only, not all of them. That table furnishes V, J and clone size, whereas the DNA furnished D and trimming. The repertoire holds approximately 150,000 clones, with approximately 78% as singletons. The sequence came from a human donor in a cohort sampled during active COVID-19. The sample comprised peripheral blood.

CDR3 amino acids: CASSYGLAGAGELFF. In DNA, the CDR3 is TGTGCCAGCAGCTATGGACTAGCTGGAGCCGGGGAGCTGTTTTTT. The chain carries TRBV6-2 or TRBV6-3 and TRBJ2-2; 8 positions match TRBD2. The CDR3 runs 15 residues. V shed 6 bases, J shed 6 bases, and the junction held 9 bases outside the gene matches. Looked up from germline, CDR1 is MNHEY and CDR2 is SVGEGT.